A selection of T cell receptor beta chains follows, all from one sample in a study of read filtering for tumor transcriptome and immune sequencing. TCRdb analysed the reads with MiXCR anew, one entry per CDR3 protein. The sample consists of around 130,000 distinct CDR3 sequences, approximately 13% of them appearing once. Material for sequencing was a population of CD138-negative cells sorted from bone marrow. These TCRs come from a donor aged 40 or over with multiple myeloma. Each CDR3 is given with its conserved first and last residue. The D gene is left open where the match is weak. The size entry is marked missing in some rows and otherwise reads once, few, many or a size class.

j_call: TRBJ2-5; v_call: TRBV6-2/TRBV6-3; clone_size: many; d_call: TRBD2; cdr3_nt: TGTGCCAGCGCCCGGGCTAGCGGGAGTAAGGTAGAGACCCAGTACTTC; cdr3_aa: CASARASGSKVETQYF
j_call: TRBJ2-2; v_call: TRBV20-1; clone_size: many; d_call: TRBD2; cdr3_nt: TGCAGTGCTAGAGAGGCGGGAGCCGGCACCGGGGAGCTGTTTTTT; cdr3_aa: CSAREAGAGTGELFF
j_call: TRBJ2-1; v_call: TRBV10-1; clone_size: many; d_call: TRBD1; cdr3_nt: TGCGCCAGCAGTCCTGGACAGGGCAATACACCACGGGAGAATGAGCAGTTCTTC; cdr3_aa: CASSPGQGNTPRENEQFF
j_call: TRBJ1-3; v_call: TRBV20-1; clone_size: few; d_call: NA; cdr3_nt: TGCAGTGCTAGAGGAGACACCTCTGGAAACACCATATATTTT; cdr3_aa: CSARGDTSGNTIYF
j_call: TRBJ2-3; v_call: TRBV5-1; clone_size: NA; d_call: TRBD2; cdr3_nt: TGCGCCAGCAGCGAGCAAGCGGGAGGGGAAGATACGCAGTATTTT; cdr3_aa: CASSEQAGGEDTQYF
j_call: TRBJ1-1; v_call: TRBV12-3/TRBV12-4; clone_size: NA; d_call: NA; cdr3_nt: TGTGCCAGCATCCCGGGACACCTGAACACTGAAGCTTTCTTT; cdr3_aa: CASIPGHLNTEAFF
j_call: TRBJ1-3; v_call: TRBV7-6; clone_size: many; d_call: NA; cdr3_nt: TGTGCCAGCAGCTTAGGGACAGACTCTGGAAACACCATATATTTT; cdr3_aa: CASSLGTDSGNTIYF
j_call: TRBJ1-1; v_call: TRBV25-1; clone_size: many; d_call: NA; cdr3_nt: TGTGCCAGCAGTGAATATGAGGGGGGATACACTGAAGCTTTCTTT; cdr3_aa: CASSEYEGGYTEAFF
j_call: TRBJ2-5; v_call: TRBV6-2/TRBV6-3; clone_size: NA; d_call: TRBD2; cdr3_nt: TGTGCCAGCAGTTACAAGTCGGCGGGAGAAGAGACCCAGTACTTC; cdr3_aa: CASSYKSAGEETQYF
j_call: TRBJ2-7; v_call: TRBV20-1; clone_size: many; d_call: TRBD1; cdr3_nt: TGCAGTGCTGTGAGGTCGGGACAGGGCCTTTACGAGCAGTACTTC; cdr3_aa: CSAVRSGQGLYEQYF
j_call: TRBJ2-6; v_call: TRBV6-1; clone_size: many; d_call: NA; cdr3_nt: TGTGCCAGCAGTGATTCCAGGATTGGGGCCAACGTCCTGACTTTC; cdr3_aa: CASSDSRIGANVLTF
j_call: TRBJ2-1; v_call: TRBV4-2; clone_size: many; d_call: TRBD2; cdr3_nt: TGTGCCAGCAGCCAAGACCCGGCTAGCGGGAGTGGCAATGAGCAGTTCTTC; cdr3_aa: CASSQDPASGSGNEQFF
j_call: TRBJ2-7; v_call: TRBV11-2; clone_size: NA; d_call: NA; cdr3_nt: TGTGCCAGCAGCTTAGTAGCGGTTTTCTACGAGCAGTACTTC; cdr3_aa: CASSLVAVFYEQYF
j_call: TRBJ2-6; v_call: TRBV29-1; clone_size: many; d_call: NA; cdr3_nt: TGCAGCTGCGCCGCCTCTGGGGCCAACGTCCTGACTTTC; cdr3_aa: CSCAASGANVLTF
j_call: TRBJ2-7; v_call: TRBV7-2; clone_size: many; d_call: TRBD2; cdr3_nt: TGTGCCAGCAGCTTTAGCGGGATCCTGTCCTACGAGCAGTACTTC; cdr3_aa: CASSFSGILSYEQYF
j_call: TRBJ2-5; v_call: TRBV7-9; clone_size: many; d_call: NA; cdr3_nt: TGTGCCAGCAGCTTAGCCAGGAGCCAAGAGACCCAGTACTTC; cdr3_aa: CASSLARSQETQYF
j_call: TRBJ2-1; v_call: TRBV6-2/TRBV6-3; clone_size: medium-sized; d_call: TRBD2; cdr3_nt: TGTGCCAGCAGTTATGGGACTAGCGGCTACAATGAGCAGTTCTTC; cdr3_aa: CASSYGTSGYNEQFF
j_call: TRBJ2-2; v_call: TRBV20-1; clone_size: many; d_call: NA; cdr3_nt: TGCAGTGCTAGAAGGGGGGACAGCCCGGCCGGGGAGCTGTTTTTT; cdr3_aa: CSARRGDSPAGELFF
j_call: TRBJ2-7; v_call: TRBV18; clone_size: few; d_call: TRBD1; cdr3_nt: TGTGCCGGCTCACCGAAGACAGGGGGCTACGAGCAGTACTTC; cdr3_aa: CAGSPKTGGYEQYF
j_call: TRBJ2-5; v_call: TRBV2; clone_size: many; d_call: NA; cdr3_nt: TGTGCCAGCAGTGATAATAGAGGGGCTATCGAGACCCAGTACTTC; cdr3_aa: CASSDNRGAIETQYF
j_call: TRBJ2-7; v_call: TRBV27; clone_size: many; d_call: NA; cdr3_nt: TGTGCCAGCAGTTTGGCCGGGACATTAACCTACGAGCAGTACTTC; cdr3_aa: CASSLAGTLTYEQYF
j_call: TRBJ1-2; v_call: TRBV7-9; clone_size: few; d_call: NA; cdr3_nt: TGTGCCAGCAGCTTAGGTGCAGTGGGGGGCGCCCAGAGCTATGGCTACACCTTC; cdr3_aa: CASSLGAVGGAQSYGYTF
j_call: TRBJ1-5; v_call: TRBV4-1; clone_size: few; d_call: NA; cdr3_nt: TGCGCCAGCAGCCAAGAAGGGAAAGTAAGGGGCGGGCAGCCCCAGCATTTT; cdr3_aa: CASSQEGKVRGGQPQHF
j_call: TRBJ2-2; v_call: TRBV24-1; clone_size: many; d_call: TRBD2; cdr3_nt: TGTGCCACCAGTGATACAGGGACTAGGTTCACCGGGGAGCTGTTTTTT; cdr3_aa: CATSDTGTRFTGELFF
j_call: TRBJ2-5; v_call: TRBV19; clone_size: many; d_call: NA; cdr3_nt: TGTGCCAGCGGGAGAGGGTTGGAGACCCAGTACTTC; cdr3_aa: CASGRGLETQYF
j_call: TRBJ2-3; v_call: TRBV29-1; clone_size: few; d_call: TRBD2; cdr3_nt: TGCAGCAGTAGCGGGAGTTCTTCCGATACGCAGTATTTT; cdr3_aa: CSSSGSSSDTQYF
j_call: TRBJ1-1; v_call: TRBV6-2/TRBV6-3; clone_size: many; d_call: TRBD1; cdr3_nt: TGTGCCAGCAGGGATATCACAGGGGGCGCAATGGGAGCTTTCTTT; cdr3_aa: CASRDITGGAMGAFF
j_call: TRBJ2-3; v_call: TRBV7-8; clone_size: many; d_call: NA; cdr3_nt: TGTGCCAGCAGCTTAGCGGCGGCACTCCCGGGCACAGATACGCAGTATTTT; cdr3_aa: CASSLAAALPGTDTQYF
j_call: TRBJ1-1; v_call: TRBV4-2; clone_size: NA; d_call: NA; cdr3_nt: TGTGCCAGCAGCCAGAAACGACGGACGAACACTGAAGCTTTCTTT; cdr3_aa: CASSQKRRTNTEAFF
j_call: TRBJ2-7; v_call: TRBV5-1; clone_size: many; d_call: TRBD2; cdr3_nt: TGCGCCAGCAGCTCGGGACTAGCCTCCCTGTACGAGCAGTACTTC; cdr3_aa: CASSSGLASLYEQYF
j_call: TRBJ2-1; v_call: TRBV29-1; clone_size: many; d_call: NA; cdr3_nt: TGCAGCGTTGATCACCCCTACTCCTACAATGAGCAGTTCTTC; cdr3_aa: CSVDHPYSYNEQFF
j_call: TRBJ2-7; v_call: TRBV7-9; clone_size: NA; d_call: TRBD2; cdr3_nt: TGTGCCAGCAGCTTAACTAGCGGGAGGGAGGCCTACGAGCAGTACTTC; cdr3_aa: CASSLTSGREAYEQYF
j_call: TRBJ2-2; v_call: TRBV20-1; clone_size: many; d_call: TRBD2; cdr3_nt: TGCAGTGCTAGTCGTTTTAGCGGGAAGAACACCGGGGAGCTGTTTTTT; cdr3_aa: CSASRFSGKNTGELFF
j_call: TRBJ1-1; v_call: TRBV19; clone_size: many; d_call: NA; cdr3_nt: TGTGCCAGTACCGGTTCGACTGAAGCTTTCTTT; cdr3_aa: CASTGSTEAFF
j_call: TRBJ1-1; v_call: TRBV5-1; clone_size: many; d_call: TRBD1; cdr3_nt: TGCGCCAGCAGCTTATCCGGGACAGGGAGGGCGAACACTGAAGCTTTCTTT; cdr3_aa: CASSLSGTGRANTEAFF
j_call: TRBJ2-7; v_call: TRBV20-1; clone_size: many; d_call: NA; cdr3_nt: TGCAGTGCTAGACCACGGCCACGCGGCGAGCAGTACTTC; cdr3_aa: CSARPRPRGEQYF
j_call: TRBJ2-4; v_call: TRBV6-5; clone_size: few; d_call: TRBD2; cdr3_nt: TGTGCCAGCAGGGGACTAGAAAACATTCAGTACTTC; cdr3_aa: CASRGLENIQYF
j_call: TRBJ2-3; v_call: TRBV4-1; clone_size: many; d_call: NA; cdr3_nt: TGCGCCAGCAGCCACCCTATGGGGGAAGGCACAGATACGCAGTATTTT; cdr3_aa: CASSHPMGEGTDTQYF
j_call: TRBJ2-1; v_call: TRBV6-5; clone_size: many; d_call: NA; cdr3_nt: TGTGCCAGCAGTTTCAACGGTAGAGGCAATGAGCAGTTCTTC; cdr3_aa: CASSFNGRGNEQFF
j_call: TRBJ1-2; v_call: TRBV7-2; clone_size: many; d_call: TRBD1; cdr3_nt: TGTGCCAGCAGACCGGAGGGGGCGAGAGGCTACACCTTC; cdr3_aa: CASRPEGARGYTF
j_call: TRBJ2-7; v_call: TRBV5-1; clone_size: many; d_call: TRBD2; cdr3_nt: TGCGCCAGCAGCTTGAGATCGGGCGGGAGCTCCTACGAGCAGTACTTC; cdr3_aa: CASSLRSGGSSYEQYF
j_call: TRBJ1-1; v_call: TRBV28; clone_size: many; d_call: TRBD1; cdr3_nt: TGTGCCAGCAGTTTAACAGGGGCCTTCACTGAAGCTTTCTTT; cdr3_aa: CASSLTGAFTEAFF
j_call: TRBJ2-7; v_call: TRBV7-9; clone_size: many; d_call: TRBD2; cdr3_nt: TGTGCCAGCAGCCCAACCGGGACTAGCTCTGAGCGGTACTTC; cdr3_aa: CASSPTGTSSERYF
j_call: TRBJ2-7; v_call: TRBV19; clone_size: many; d_call: NA; cdr3_nt: TGTGCCAGTAGTATAGGGTACGAGCAGTACTTC; cdr3_aa: CASSIGYEQYF
j_call: TRBJ1-1; v_call: TRBV30; clone_size: many; d_call: TRBD1; cdr3_nt: TGTGCCTTTGGACAGGGAAGTCAGAGCACTGAAGCTTTCTTT; cdr3_aa: CAFGQGSQSTEAFF
j_call: TRBJ1-1; v_call: TRBV7-3; clone_size: many; d_call: NA; cdr3_nt: TGTGCCAGCAGCCCCGACGGATTGAACACTGAAGCTTTCTTT; cdr3_aa: CASSPDGLNTEAFF
j_call: TRBJ1-3; v_call: TRBV3-1; clone_size: many; d_call: NA; cdr3_nt: TGTGCCAGCAGCCGGGTCTCTGGAAACACCATATATTTT; cdr3_aa: CASSRVSGNTIYF
j_call: TRBJ2-5; v_call: TRBV3-1; clone_size: few; d_call: NA; cdr3_nt: TGTGCCAGCAGCCAAGGGGACAGCGGGCAAGAGACCCAGTACTTC; cdr3_aa: CASSQGDSGQETQYF
j_call: TRBJ2-5; v_call: TRBV12-3/TRBV12-4; clone_size: many; d_call: NA; cdr3_nt: TGTGCCAGCAGTTTAATAGCCAGTCGAGAGACCCAGTACTTC; cdr3_aa: CASSLIASRETQYF
j_call: TRBJ2-2; v_call: TRBV9; clone_size: many; d_call: TRBD2; cdr3_nt: TGTGCCAGCAGCGTAAGGACTAGCGGGATTACGGCCGGGGAGCTGTTTTTT; cdr3_aa: CASSVRTSGITAGELFF
j_call: TRBJ1-1; v_call: TRBV7-9; clone_size: NA; d_call: TRBD1; cdr3_nt: TGTGCCAGCAGCCGTCGACAGGGAATAAACACTGAAGCTTTCTTT; cdr3_aa: CASSRRQGINTEAFF
j_call: TRBJ2-1; v_call: TRBV29-1; clone_size: many; d_call: NA; cdr3_nt: TGCAGCGTTCACAGACAGTACAATGAGCAGTTCTTC; cdr3_aa: CSVHRQYNEQFF
j_call: TRBJ1-2; v_call: TRBV5-1; clone_size: many; d_call: NA; cdr3_nt: TGCGCCAGCAGCGCAGGATGGGGCAGTAGTGGTTCTAACTATGGCTACACCTTC; cdr3_aa: CASSAGWGSSGSNYGYTF
j_call: TRBJ2-7; v_call: TRBV20-1; clone_size: few; d_call: TRBD2; cdr3_nt: TGCAGTGCTAGAGTCCCAAACCAACGACTAGCCCACGAGCAGTACTTC; cdr3_aa: CSARVPNQRLAHEQYF
j_call: TRBJ2-7; v_call: TRBV20-1; clone_size: many; d_call: NA; cdr3_nt: TGCAGTGCCACAGCGGTCAGGGCTTTATACGAGCAGTACTTC; cdr3_aa: CSATAVRALYEQYF